A selection of T cell receptor beta chains follows, all from one sample in a study of blood T cell repertoires in COVID-19. Profiled with immunoSEQ multiplex PCR; TCRdb holds only in-frame clones, not every one. The sample has about 22,000 clones; roughly 83% are singletons. The sequencing sample was made of peripheral blood. These receptors were obtained from an elderly man with active or convalescent COVID-19. CDR3s include the opening cysteine and the closing phenylalanine or tryptophan. D genes are given only for firm matches. Clone sizes are given selectively: once, few, many, or a class where the clone is expanded.

abundance	v_gene	d_gene	j_gene	CDR3nt	CDR3aa
few	TRBV5-1	TRBD1	TRBJ2-7	TGCGCCAGCAGCGAAGAACCGGGACAGGCCTACGAGCAGTACTTC	CASSEEPGQAYEQYF
few	TRBV7-9	TRBD1	TRBJ1-5	TGTGCCAGCAGCGCAATGGGGACAGGGGGCCTAAGTCAGCCCCAGCATTTT	CASSAMGTGGLSQPQHF
-	TRBV15	TRBD1	TRBJ2-1	TGTGCCACCAGCAACCTCGGGACAGGGGCTATCAATGAGCAGTTCTTC	CATSNLGTGAINEQFF
-	TRBV4-1	TRBD1	TRBJ1-1	TGCGCCAGCAGCCACGGACAGGGGATGAACACTGAAGCTTTCTTT	CASSHGQGMNTEAFF
-	TRBV6-2/TRBV6-3	TRBD2	TRBJ2-5	TGTGCCAGCAGTTACTTTGGGACTAGCGGGGGGAGGCAAGAGACCCAGTACTTC	CASSYFGTSGGRQETQYF
-	TRBV27	-	TRBJ1-1	TGTGCCAGCAGTTCCATACAGGGTAGGGCTGAAGCTTTCTTT	CASSSIQGRAEAFF
-	TRBV7-2	-	TRBJ2-3	TGTGCCAGCAGCTTAGCCCCCAGGGCAGATACGCAGTATTTT	CASSLAPRADTQYF
-	TRBV27	TRBD2	TRBJ2-1	TGTGCCAGCAGTTTATCAAAGTGGGCTAGCGGGCACTCCTACAATGAGCAGTTCTTC	CASSLSKWASGHSYNEQFF
medium-sized	TRBV4-1	-	TRBJ2-7	TGCGCCAGCAGCCACCGGGACACCTCTAGGGACGAGCAGTACTTC	CASSHRDTSRDEQYF
-	TRBV18	TRBD2	TRBJ2-1	TGTGCCAGCTCACCTTCACTAGCGGGAGTAATGAATGAGCAGTTCTTC	CASSPSLAGVMNEQFF